This T cell receptor beta chain was sequenced in a study of OX40 agonist ivuxolimab in advanced cancers. Overall study: Dose-escalation patients suffered from hepatocellular carcinoma, melanoma, renal cell or head and neck cancer. People who had prior anti-PD-1, anti-PD-L1 or anti-CTLA-4 therapy could take part, and roughly 44% had some. Points from the study as a whole: Expanded clones tended on average to be more numerous among CD8+ T cells than CD4+.

On this clone: Its target is unknown.

Sequencing was performed with immunoSEQ multiplex PCR; in TCRdb, only in-frame clones are kept and a portion is missing. The sample yields about 84,000 clones, more than 75% seen once. The source material was CD4+ or CD8+ T cells sorted from blood, sampled in a trial of the OX40 agonist ivuxolimab. This TCR was sampled from an adult with an advanced solid tumor such as melanoma, head and neck, liver or kidney cancer.

CDR3 in amino acids: CASGPEAGPYEQYF. CDR3 coding DNA: TGTGCTAGTGGTCCGGAGGCGGGTCCCTACGAGCAGTACTTC. J is TRBJ2-7 and V is TRBV12-5, with D possibly matching TRBD2 (5 bases). The CDR3 loop spans 14 amino acids. Germline-derived CDR1 and CDR2 are LGHNT and FRNRAP. Between the trimmed V and J ends, which lost 5 bases and 2 bases, there was a span of 13 bases. The full variable domain, its missing parts supplied by reference TRBV12-5 and TRBJ2-7, is DARVTQTPRHKVTEMGQEVTMRCQPILGHNTVFWYRQTMMQGLELLAYFRNRAPLDDSGMPKDRFSAEMPDATLATLKIQPSEPRDSAVYFCASGPEAGPYEQYFGPGTRLTVT.